The clone carrying this T cell receptor (beta chain) was recorded many times. This specimen belongs to a study of T cells in Graves' hyperthyroidism and ophthalmopathy. Germline CDR1 reads MDHEN; CDR2 reads SYDVKM. The CDR3 consists of 15 residues. The V end was cut by 3 bases, the J end by 2 bases, with 14 bases between. Researchers amplified the TCR beta CDR3 regions from RNA transcripts. TCR CDR3 regions were first amplified by RT-PCR with HTBI primers. Each CDR3 protein is one row after TCRdb ran MiXCR on the multiplex PCR reads. The table has 350,000 to 450,000 distinct CDR3 sequences, roughly 15% seen once.

This clonotype originated in a woman aged 25-40 years with Graves' hyperthyroidism that later progressed to Graves' ophthalmopathy. Sequencing was performed on blood. The gene calls are TRBV28 and TRBJ2-7; D unresolved. CDR3 in amino acids: CASSFRRKPPYEQYF. The CDR3 nucleotides read TGTGCCAGCAGTTTCCGCCGCAAGCCCCCCTACGAGCAGTACTTC.